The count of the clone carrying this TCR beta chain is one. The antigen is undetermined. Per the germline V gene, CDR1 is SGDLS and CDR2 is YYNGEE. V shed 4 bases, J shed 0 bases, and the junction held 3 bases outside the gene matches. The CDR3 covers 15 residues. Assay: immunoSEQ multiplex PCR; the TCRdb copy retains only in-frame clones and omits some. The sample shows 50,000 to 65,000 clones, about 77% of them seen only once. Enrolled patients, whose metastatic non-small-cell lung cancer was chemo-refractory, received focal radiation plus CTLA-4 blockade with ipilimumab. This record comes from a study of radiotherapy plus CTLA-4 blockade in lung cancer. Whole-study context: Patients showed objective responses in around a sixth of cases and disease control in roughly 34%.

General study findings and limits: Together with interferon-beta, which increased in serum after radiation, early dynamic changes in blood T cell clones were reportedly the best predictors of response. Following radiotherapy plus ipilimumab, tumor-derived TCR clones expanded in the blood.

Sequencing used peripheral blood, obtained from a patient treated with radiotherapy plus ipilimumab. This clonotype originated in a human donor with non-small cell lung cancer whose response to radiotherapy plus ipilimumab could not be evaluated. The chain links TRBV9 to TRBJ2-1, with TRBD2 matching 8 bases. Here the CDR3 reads CASSTSGISYNEQFF. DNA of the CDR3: TGTGCCAGCAGCACTAGCGGCATCTCCTACAATGAGCAGTTCTTC.